This T cell receptor beta chain was sequenced during a study of response to subunit inactivated influenza vaccine. MiXCR, applied by TCRdb to the RT-PCR reads, yields one record per CDR3 protein. The sample lists roughly 540,000 distinct CDR3 sequences; under 25% were seen once. This clonotype was counted a few times. There are 17 residues in the CDR3. Germline loops: CDR1 SGHAT, CDR2 FQNNGV. J lost 8 bases, V lost 3 bases, and 10 bases had no gene match. These sequences were also reported in another study, on T cells expressing NK-cell markers. That paper notes: Synthesis of TCR beta cDNA relied on 5'RACE template switching carrying UMIs. The contribution of dominant NKG2C+ clonotypes to CD8+ T cells in about six donors was about 1.0-7.0%. The study left the HCMV specificity of expanded NKG2C+ T cell clones unresolved.

The chain links TRBV11-2 to TRBJ2-1; 13 bases align to TRBD2. The source material was CD4+ T cells sorted from PBMCs, sampled roughly 12 days after vaccination. This receptor was taken from a man aged 45 to 65 who received an inactivated influenza vaccine. CDR3: CASSLRPGLAGWDEQFF. The CDR3 nucleotides are TGTGCCAGCAGCTTGAGACCGGGACTAGCGGGGTGGGATGAGCAGTTCTTC.